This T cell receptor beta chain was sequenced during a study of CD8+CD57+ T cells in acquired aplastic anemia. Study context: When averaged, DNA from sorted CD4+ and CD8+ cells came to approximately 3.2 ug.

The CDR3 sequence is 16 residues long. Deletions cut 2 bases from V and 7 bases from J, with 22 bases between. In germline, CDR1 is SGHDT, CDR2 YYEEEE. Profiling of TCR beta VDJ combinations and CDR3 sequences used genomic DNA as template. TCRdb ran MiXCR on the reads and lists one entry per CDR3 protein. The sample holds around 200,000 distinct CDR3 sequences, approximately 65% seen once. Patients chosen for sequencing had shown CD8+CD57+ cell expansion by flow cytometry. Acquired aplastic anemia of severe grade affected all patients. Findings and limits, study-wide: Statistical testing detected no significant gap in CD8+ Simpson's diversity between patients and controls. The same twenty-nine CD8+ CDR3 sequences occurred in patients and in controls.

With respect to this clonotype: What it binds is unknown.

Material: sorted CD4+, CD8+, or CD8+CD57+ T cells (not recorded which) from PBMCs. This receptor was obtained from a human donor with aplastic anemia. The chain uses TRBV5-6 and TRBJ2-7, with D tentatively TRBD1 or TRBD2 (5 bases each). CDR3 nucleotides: TGTGCCAGCAGCTTACAAGGGACGGAATACCCGAGGGAGCAGTACTTC. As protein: CASSLQGTEYPREQYF.